One and the same sample provided the 32 T cell receptor beta chains below, sequenced in a study of CD8+CD57+ T cells in acquired aplastic anemia. Genomic DNA, the template, was used for profiling of the TCR beta VDJ and CDR3. TCRdb passed the reads through MiXCR, listing each CDR3 protein once. The table records more than 250,000 distinct CDR3 sequences, approximately 56% of them present only once. Sample: sorted CD4+, CD8+, or CD8+CD57+ T cells (not recorded which) from PBMCs. The source of these receptors is a human donor with severe aplastic anemia or a healthy control (not recorded which).

V is TRBV5-5 and J is TRBJ2-1; 9 bases line up with TRBD1. Germline values: CDR1 SGHKS, CDR2 YYEKEE (reference sequence). The J segment lost 12 bases and the V segment lost 4 bases, leaving 11 bases of the junction unmatched. This CDR3 region has 14 residues. The CDR3 DNA reads as TGTGCCAGCAGCCAGGGACAGGGAGGAGATACGCAGTTCTTC. Its translation is CASSQGQGGDTQFF.

The table lists this clonotype with many counts. V and J are TRBV7-9 and TRBJ1-1; D is perhaps TRBD1 (6 bases). V shed 5 bases and J shed 7 bases, with 17 bases lying between them. The CDR3 contains 14 residues. CDR1 and CDR2 (germline): SEHNR, FQNEAQ (reference sequence). CDR3 amino acids: CASSVRGGYFEAFF. CDR3 nucleotides: TGTGCCAGCAGCGTCAGGGGTGGTTATTTTGAAGCTTTCTTT. The full variable domain, its missing parts supplied by reference TRBV7-9 and TRBJ1-1, is DTGVSQNPRHKITKRGQNVTFRCDPISEHNRLYWYRQTLGQGPEFLTYFQNEAQLEKSRLLSDRFSAERPKGSFSTLEIQRTEQGDSAMYLCASSVRGGYFEAFFGQGTRLTVV.

V and J are TRBV11-3 and TRBJ2-5, with D uncertain. Germline V gene sequence: CDR1 SGHNT, CDR2 YENEEA. The ends were cut back, 1 base at V and 7 bases at J, with 4 bases in the middle. The CDR3 loop spans 11 amino acids. The CDR3 here is CASSLGWTQYF. In nucleotides, the CDR3 is TGTGCCAGCAGCTTAGGTTGGACCCAGTACTTC.

This clonotype was recorded only once. The chain is built from TRBV25-1 and TRBJ2-7, with unresolved D. Trimming pared 1 base from V and 6 bases from J, leaving 7 bases between. Germline CDR1 is MGHDK and CDR2 is SYGVNS. This CDR3 spans 12 amino acids. The DNA for the CDR3 is TGTGCCAGCAGTGAATCTGTCTCCGAGCAGTACTTC. This codes for CASSESVSEQYF.

The chain joins TRBV9 to TRBJ1-2; the match to TRBD1 covers 7 bases. CDR3 length equals 14 residues. Trimming cost V 4 bases and J 8 bases; bases outside gene matches: 11. Germline assignment: CDR1 SGDLS and CDR2 YYNGEE. DNA for the CDR3: TGTGCCAGCAGCACGGGGACAGCAAAGTGGGGCTACACCTTC. This encodes CASSTGTAKWGYTF.

The chain couples TRBV2 to TRBJ2-2; 8 nucleotides agree with TRBD1. Germline assignment: CDR1 SNHLY and CDR2 FYNNEI. The CDR3 is 14 amino acids. The V and J ends lost 9 bases and 10 bases, in that order; junction bases with no gene match: 13. CDR3 in amino acids: CASSDRDVSPELFF. The CDR3 DNA reads as TGTGCCAGTTCGGACAGGGATGTTTCCCCGGAGCTGTTTTTT.

The gene calls are TRBV12-3 or TRBV12-4 and TRBJ2-2; 7 bases map to TRBD1. The CDR3 length is 15 residues. V dropped 6 bases and J dropped 4; count of bases not matched to a gene: 8. The CDR3 region has the DNA TGTGCCAGCAGCCAACGACAGGGCCCCACCGGGGAGCTGTTTTTT. As protein: CASSQRQGPTGELFF.

This clonotype was counted many times. This chain links TRBV6-6 with TRBJ2-2; 7 bases match TRBD1. This CDR3 comprises 15 residues. Germline assignment: CDR1 MNHNY and CDR2 SVGAGI (reference sequence). J gave up 1 base and V 6 bases, and 5 bases lay outside the gene matches. This CDR3 is CASRPTGKNTGELFF. CDR3 bases: TGTGCCAGCAGGCCGACAGGGAAGAACACCGGGGAGCTGTTTTTT.

This clonotype has at least ten counts. The J gene is TRBJ2-7, the V gene TRBV3-1, with a weak D call TRBD2 (5 bases). Trimming took 0 bases from V and 1 from J, leaving 10 bases between them. Germline values: CDR1 LGHDT, CDR2 YNNKEL (reference sequence). CDR3 length: 15 residues. The DNA of the CDR3 is TGTGCCAGCAGCCAAGAATGGACTCTGTCCTACGAGCAGTACTTC. Its translation is CASSQEWTLSYEQYF.

This clonotype was seen more than once but under ten times. The rearrangement joins TRBV7-2 to TRBJ2-5, with 10 bases lining up with TRBD2. The CDR3 runs to 16 residues. The V gene end was trimmed by 1 base and the J gene end by 4 bases; junction bases not matched to a gene: 6. Germline V lookup: CDR1 SGHTA, CDR2 FQGNSA. The chain's CDR3 is CASSLVLAGRSETQYF. The DNA for the CDR3 is TGTGCCAGCAGCTTAGTACTAGCGGGGCGGTCAGAGACCCAGTACTTC.

This rearrangement joins TRBV20-1 to TRBJ2-7, with 9 positions matching TRBD1. The germline V gene has CDR1 DFQATT and CDR2 SNEGSKA (reference sequence). The CDR3 spans 13 residues. Trimming removed 2 bases from V and 6 bases from J; junction bases left unmatched: 5. This CDR3 reads CSARRMTGGEQYF. DNA for the CDR3: TGCAGTGCTAGAAGGATGACAGGGGGCGAGCAGTACTTC.

There are many counts of this clonotype. This chain connects TRBV5-8 to TRBJ1-1, with D hard to call. CDR1 and CDR2 (germline): SGHTS, YDEGEE. With 1 base removed from V and 4 bases from J, the gap between germline ends came to 11 bases. The CDR3 is 14 residues long. CDR3 bases: TGTGCCAGCAGCTTGCCGGCGGCCCCCACTGAAGCTTTCTTT. Amino acid sequence: CASSLPAAPTEAFF.

This chain connects TRBV7-2 to TRBJ2-7; no reliable D call. CDR3 size: 12 residues. The germline V gene encodes CDR1 SGHTA and CDR2 FQGNSA. The ends were cut back, 5 bases at V and 6 bases at J, with 11 bases in the middle. The CDR3 region has the DNA TGTGCCAGCAGCCAAGAGATCTTCGAGCAGTACTTC. Residues: CASSQEIFEQYF. Complete variable domain (other parts from reference TRBV7-2 and TRBJ2-7): GAGVSQSPSNKVTEKGKDVELRCDPISGHTALYWYRQSLGQGLEFLIYFQGNSAPDKSGLPSDRFSAERTGGSVSTLTIQRTQQEDSAVYLCASSQEIFEQYFGPGTRLTVT.

This chain joins TRBV2 and TRBJ1-3; the match to TRBD1 covers 9 bases. With 5 bases clipped from V and 0 bases from J, the junction kept 5 bases outside the gene matches. The germline V gene encodes CDR1 SNHLY and CDR2 FYNNEI. This CDR3 spans 16 amino acids. In DNA, the CDR3 is TGTGCCAGCAGTTCCGGGACAGGGCCCTCTGGAAACACCATATATTTT. It yields the protein CASSSGTGPSGNTIYF.

The rearrangement uses TRBV5-1 and TRBJ1-5, with a weak D call TRBD2 (5 bases). The J call is in doubt because the DNA end fits TRBJ2-3 better. Germline CDR1 reads SGHRS; CDR2 reads YFSETQ. The CDR3 covers 14 residues. The CDR3 spells CASSLSSAVQPQYF. CDR3 DNA sequence: TGCGCCAGCAGCTTGAGCTCAGCGGTTCAGCCCCAGTATTTT.

This clonotype has just a few counts. V and J are TRBV7-2 and TRBJ2-5, with 8 positions matching TRBD2. After removal of 1 base from V and 5 bases from J, the junction contained 3 bases not matched to a gene. In germline, CDR1 is SGHTA, CDR2 FQGNSA. CDR3 length: 14 amino acids. For the CDR3, the DNA is TGTGCCAGCAGCTTAGATGTAGCGGGGGAGACCCAGTACTTC. Its translation: CASSLDVAGETQYF. Full variable domain (remainder filled in from reference TRBV7-2 and TRBJ2-5): GAGVSQSPSNKVTEKGKDVELRCDPISGHTALYWYRQSLGQGLEFLIYFQGNSAPDKSGLPSDRFSAERTGGSVSTLTIQRTQQEDSAVYLCASSLDVAGETQYFGPGTRLLVL.

The chain combines TRBV7-9 with TRBJ2-2; unclear D gene. V lost 1 base, J lost 7 bases, and 7 bases lay in between. Germline V CDR1 and CDR2: SEHNR, FQNEAQ (reference sequence). The CDR3 consists of 13 residues. In DNA form, the CDR3 reads TGTGCCAGCAGCTTAGACCCCATCGGGGAGCTGTTTTTT. Amino acids: CASSLDPIGELFF.

This clonotype was seen at least ten times. V and J are TRBV13 and TRBJ1-2, with 8 bases that match TRBD1. Germline CDR1 and CDR2: PRHDT and FYEKMQ (reference sequence). This CDR3 region has 15 residues. V lost 5 bases, J lost 5 bases, and 10 bases stayed unmatched. The CDR3 nucleotides are TGTGCCAGCAGCCTGGTTGACAGGGGACGGTATGGCTACACCTTC. Translated, it gives CASSLVDRGRYGYTF.

As for this clonotype: The junction shows a germline mismatch at one end, possibly a read error. The genes are TRBV20-1 and TRBJ1-6; 12 positions match TRBD1. This CDR3 comprises 14 residues. Germline V gene data show CDR1 as DFQATT and CDR2 as SNEGSKA (reference sequence). CDR3 loop: CSDRVGTGGSPLHF. CDR3 DNA sequence: TGCAGTGATAGAGTGGGGACAGGGGGCTCACCCCTCCACTTT.

In this sample, this clonotype turned up many times. For the CDR3, the DNA is TGTGCCAGTACTCGGCCCTTGAGCTCTGGAAACACCATATATTTT. This sequence encodes CASTRPLSSGNTIYF. The chain links TRBV19 to TRBJ1-3; D is undetermined. The V and J ends lost 7 bases and 0 bases respectively, with 13 bases between them. Germline V CDR1 and CDR2: LNHDA, SQIVND (reference sequence). The CDR3 totals 15 residues. Looking up the rest from reference TRBV19 and TRBJ1-3 gives the full variable domain: DGGITQSPKYLFRKEGQNVTLSCEQNLNHDAMYWYRQDPGQGLRLIYYSQIVNDFQKGDIAEGYSVSREKKESFPLTVTSAQKNPTAFYLCASTRPLSSGNTIYFGEGSWLTVV.

This chain links TRBV3-1 with TRBJ1-2; 7 positions agree with TRBD1. The CDR3 loop spans 17 amino acids. Losses at the gene ends were 1 base for V and 1 base for J; bases not matched to a gene: 9. Germline V gene sequence: CDR1 LGHDT, CDR2 YNNKEL (reference sequence). Here the CDR3 reads CASSQGSRGALNYGYTF. The CDR3 DNA is TGTGCCAGCAGCCAAGGAAGCAGGGGGGCCCTTAACTATGGCTACACCTTC.

Regarding this clonotype: One base away lies a much larger clone, so this may be a sequencing read error. The chain recombines TRBV6-6 with TRBJ1-5, with a tentative D call TRBD1 (5 bases). This CDR3 region has 15 residues. Germline V CDR1 and CDR2: MNHNY, SVGAGI (reference sequence). Here the CDR3 DNA reads TGTACCAGCAGTCCGACGGGGCTAATAAATCAGCCCCAGCATTTT. This codes for CTSSPTGLINQPQHF.

The chain has TRBV15 and TRBJ2-4, with TRBD2 matching over 9 bases. V lost 0 bases and J lost 7; bases outside the gene matches: 19. Germline loops: CDR1 LNHNV, CDR2 YYDKDF (reference sequence). The CDR3 covers 20 residues. For the CDR3, the DNA is TGTGCCACCAGCAGAGAAAACCCTAAGGGACTGGCGGGAGGGCGTAACATTCAGTACTTC. Residues: CATSRENPKGLAGGRNIQYF.

The genes are TRBV20-1 and TRBJ1-6; D possibly corresponds to TRBD1 (6 bases). The germline gives CDR1 DFQATT, CDR2 SNEGSKA (reference sequence). Trimming shortened V by 5 bases and J by 5 bases, and 10 bases separated the two germline ends. This CDR3 contains 13 residues. The CDR3 nucleotides are TGCAGTGCTTTCGACAGGAATAATTCACCCCTCCACTTT. The encoded protein is CSAFDRNNSPLHF.

This clonotype was seen more than once but under ten times. The chain employs TRBV20-1 and TRBJ2-5; D possibly corresponds to TRBD1 (6 bases). Trimming cost V 0 bases and J 3 bases, with 8 bases left between them. Looked up from germline, CDR1 is DFQATT and CDR2 is SNEGSKA (reference sequence). CDR3 size: 13 residues. The CDR3, as DNA: TGCAGTGCTAGAGAGGACAGAAAAGAGACCCAGTACTTC. Its protein product is CSAREDRKETQYF.

This CDR3 is CATSRGLGRGEPQGGKLFF. The CDR3 DNA is TGTGCCACCAGCAGAGGACTGGGGCGGGGGGAACCGCAGGGCGGAAAACTGTTTTTT. The chain joins TRBV15 to TRBJ1-4; D is perhaps TRBD1 (5 bases). Germline CDR1 and CDR2: LNHNV and YYDKDF (reference sequence). Trimming pared 1 base from V and 10 bases from J, leaving 28 bases between. The CDR3 totals 19 residues.

This chain connects TRBV20-1 to TRBJ2-1, with D tentatively TRBD2 (5 bases). The CDR3 contains 14 residues. V lost 6 bases and J lost 0, with 12 bases in between. In germline, CDR1 is DFQATT, CDR2 SNEGSKA (reference sequence). The CDR3 DNA is TGCAGTGCCACCGGGGTTGGCTCCTACAATGAGCAGTTCTTC. Translation gives CSATGVGSYNEQFF.

This clonotype came up many times. The chain joins TRBV10-3 to TRBJ1-6, with TRBD1 matching 10 bases. V gave up 0 bases and J gave up 10 bases; unmatched junction bases: 6. Germline V gene lookup returns CDR1 ENHRY and CDR2 SYGVKD. The CDR3 is 16 residues long. CDR3 nucleotides: TGTGCCATCAGTGAGTCAGGGACAGGGGCGGGATCACCCCTCCACTTT. It is translated as CAISESGTGAGSPLHF.

A note on this clonotype: The CDR3 end shows no conserved phenylalanine or tryptophan, and so a read error is likely. The rearrangement joins TRBV24-1 to TRBJ1-5; D remains ambiguous. With 11 bases removed from V and 1 base from J, the gap between germline ends came to 17 bases. The CDR3 is made up of 15 amino acids. In germline, CDR1 is KGHDR, CDR2 SFDVKD. CDR3 protein: CASTEGWVSNQPQHL. The CDR3 nucleotides read TGTGCCAGCACCGAGGGTTGGGTGAGCAATCAGCCCCAGCATCTT.

The CDR3 region has the DNA TGCAGTGCTCCCCGGGCTGACGGGAGTAACTATGGCTACACCTTC. This sequence encodes CSAPRADGSNYGYTF. This rearrangement joins TRBV20-1 to TRBJ1-2; no reliable D call. Looked up from germline, CDR1 is DFQATT and CDR2 is SNEGSKA (reference sequence). V was cut by 5 bases and J by 1 base, with 17 bases left in between. This CDR3 has 15 residues.

The rearrangement uses TRBV2 and TRBJ1-5; D is undetermined. Trimming took off 1 base at V and 0 bases at J, with 10 bases between the two ends. Per germline, CDR1 SNHLY and CDR2 FYNNEI. The CDR3 spans 16 residues. This chain's CDR3 is CASSEEGGNSNQPQHF. The CDR3 nucleotides read TGTGCCAGCAGTGAAGAGGGTGGGAATAGCAATCAGCCCCAGCATTTT. Supplemented by reference TRBV2 and TRBJ1-5, the full variable domain reads EPEVTQTPSHQVTQMGQEVILRCVPISNHLYFYWYRQILGQKVEFLVSFYNNEISEKSEIFDDQFSVERPDGSNFTLKIRSTKLEDSAMYFCASSEEGGNSNQPQHFGDGTRLSIL.

This clonotype appeared once. The chain employs TRBV9 and TRBJ2-5; D may be TRBD1 (8 bases). The CDR3 loop spans 14 amino acids. Germline V gene lookup returns CDR1 SGDLS and CDR2 YYNGEE. Trimming pared 7 bases from V and 2 bases from J, leaving 15 bases between. The CDR3 here is CASAGQGGQETQYF. The DNA for the CDR3 is TGTGCCAGCGCTGGACAGGGAGGGCAAGAGACCCAGTACTTC.